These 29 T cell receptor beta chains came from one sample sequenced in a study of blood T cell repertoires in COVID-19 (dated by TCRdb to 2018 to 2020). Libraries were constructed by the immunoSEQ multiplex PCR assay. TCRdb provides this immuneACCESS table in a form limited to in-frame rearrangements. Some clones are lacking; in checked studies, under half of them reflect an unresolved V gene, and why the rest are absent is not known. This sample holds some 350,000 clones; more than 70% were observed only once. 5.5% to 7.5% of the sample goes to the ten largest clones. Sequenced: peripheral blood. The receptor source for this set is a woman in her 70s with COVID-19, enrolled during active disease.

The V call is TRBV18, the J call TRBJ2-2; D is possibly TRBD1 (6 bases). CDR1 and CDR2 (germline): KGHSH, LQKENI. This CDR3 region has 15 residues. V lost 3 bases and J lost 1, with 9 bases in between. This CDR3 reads CASSPLGQNTGELFF. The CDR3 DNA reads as TGTGCCAGCTCACCTCTGGGACAGAACACCGGGGAGCTGTTTTTT.

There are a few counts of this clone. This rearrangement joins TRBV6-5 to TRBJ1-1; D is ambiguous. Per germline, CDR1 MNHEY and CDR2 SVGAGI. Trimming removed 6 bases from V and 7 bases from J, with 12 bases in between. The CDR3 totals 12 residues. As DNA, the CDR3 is TGTGCCAGCAGGGAGAATGTTGGTGAAGCTTTCTTT. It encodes CASRENVGEAFF.

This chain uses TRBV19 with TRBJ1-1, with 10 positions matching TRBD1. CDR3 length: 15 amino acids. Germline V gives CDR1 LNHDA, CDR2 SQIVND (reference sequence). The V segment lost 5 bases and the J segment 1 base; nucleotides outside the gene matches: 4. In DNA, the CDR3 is TGTGCCAGTAGTCCTCGACAGGGGGCGAACACTGAAGCTTTCTTT. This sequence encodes CASSPRQGANTEAFF.

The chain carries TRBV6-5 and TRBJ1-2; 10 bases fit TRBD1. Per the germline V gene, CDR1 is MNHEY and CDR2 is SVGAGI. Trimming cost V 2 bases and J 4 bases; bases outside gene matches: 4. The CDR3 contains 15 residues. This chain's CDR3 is CASSYGGQGGYGYTF. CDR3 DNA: TGTGCCAGCAGTTACGGAGGACAGGGGGGCTATGGCTACACCTTC.

In nucleotides, the CDR3 is TGTGCCAGCAGAGATATGAGTCCGTACTTC. Its protein is CASRDMSPYF. The J gene is TRBJ2-7, the V gene TRBV2; D uncertain. This CDR3 is built from 10 residues. The V gene lost 6 bases and the J gene lost 12 bases, with 12 bases spanning the gap. Germline V gene data show CDR1 as SNHLY and CDR2 as FYNNEI.

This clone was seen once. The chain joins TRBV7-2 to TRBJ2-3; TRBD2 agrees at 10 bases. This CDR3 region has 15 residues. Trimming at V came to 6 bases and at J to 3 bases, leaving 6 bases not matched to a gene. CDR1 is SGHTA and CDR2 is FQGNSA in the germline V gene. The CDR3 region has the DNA TGTGCCAGCAGGGGCCTTAGCGGGGGGACAGATACGCAGTATTTT. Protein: CASRGLSGGTDTQYF.

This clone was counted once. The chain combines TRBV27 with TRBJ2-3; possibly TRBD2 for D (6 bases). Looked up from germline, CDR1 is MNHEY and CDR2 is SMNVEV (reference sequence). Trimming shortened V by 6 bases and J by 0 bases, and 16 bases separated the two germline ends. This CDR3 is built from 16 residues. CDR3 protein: CASSPTWRVSTDTQYF. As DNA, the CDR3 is TGTGCCAGCAGCCCCACTTGGAGGGTGAGCACAGATACGCAGTATTTT.

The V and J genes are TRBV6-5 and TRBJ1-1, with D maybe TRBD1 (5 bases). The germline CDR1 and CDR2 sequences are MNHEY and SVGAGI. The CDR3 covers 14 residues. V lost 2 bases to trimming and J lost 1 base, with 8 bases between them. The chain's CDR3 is CASSYAGSNTEAFF. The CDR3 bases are TGTGCCAGCAGTTACGCAGGGTCGAACACTGAAGCTTTCTTT.

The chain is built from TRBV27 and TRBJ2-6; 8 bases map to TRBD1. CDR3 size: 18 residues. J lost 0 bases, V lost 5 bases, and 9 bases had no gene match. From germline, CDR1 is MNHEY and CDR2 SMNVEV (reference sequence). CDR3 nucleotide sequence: TGTGCCAGCAGTCCTAGGACAGGGACCCGCTCTGGGGCCAACGTCCTGACTTTC. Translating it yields CASSPRTGTRSGANVLTF.

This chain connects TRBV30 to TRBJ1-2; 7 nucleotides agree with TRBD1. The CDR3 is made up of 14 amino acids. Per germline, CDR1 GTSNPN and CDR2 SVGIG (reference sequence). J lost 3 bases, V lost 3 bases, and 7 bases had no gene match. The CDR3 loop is CAWRQTGIDYGYTF. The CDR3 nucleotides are TGTGCCTGGAGACAGACAGGGATTGACTATGGCTACACCTTC. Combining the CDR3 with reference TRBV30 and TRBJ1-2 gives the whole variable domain SQTIHQWPATLVQPVGSPLSLECTVEGTSNPNLYWYRQAAGRGLQLLFYSVGIGQISSEVPQNLSASRPQDRQFILSSKKLLLSDSGFYLCAWRQTGIDYGYTFGSGTRLTVV.

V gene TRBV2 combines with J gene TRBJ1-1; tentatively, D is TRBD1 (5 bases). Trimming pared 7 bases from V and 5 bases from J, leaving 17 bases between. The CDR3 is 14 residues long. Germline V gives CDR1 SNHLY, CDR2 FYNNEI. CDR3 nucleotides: TGTGCCAGCAAAAGTCTCTGGGGCTTAACTGAAGCTTTCTTT. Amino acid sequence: CASKSLWGLTEAFF.

The CDR3 is CASSGITQAAQGANYGYTF. CDR3 in DNA: TGTGCCAGCAGTGGCATAACGCAAGCAGCGCAGGGGGCGAACTATGGCTACACCTTC. This chain joins TRBV9 and TRBJ1-2, with 8 bases fitting TRBD1. The germline CDR1 and CDR2 sequences are SGDLS and YYNGEE. The V segment lost 5 bases and the J segment 2 bases; nucleotides outside the gene matches: 20. The CDR3 runs 19 residues.

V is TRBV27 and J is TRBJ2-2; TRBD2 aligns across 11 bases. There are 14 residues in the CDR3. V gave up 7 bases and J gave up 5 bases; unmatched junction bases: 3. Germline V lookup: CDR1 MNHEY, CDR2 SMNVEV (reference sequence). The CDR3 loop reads CASTLAGGTGELFF. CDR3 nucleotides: TGTGCCAGCACCCTAGCGGGGGGAACCGGGGAGCTGTTTTTT.

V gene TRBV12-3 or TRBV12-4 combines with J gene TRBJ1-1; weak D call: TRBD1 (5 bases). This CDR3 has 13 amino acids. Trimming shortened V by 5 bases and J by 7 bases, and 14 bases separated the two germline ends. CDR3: CASSPRVQNEAFF. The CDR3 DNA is TGTGCCAGCAGTCCCAGGGTACAGAATGAAGCTTTCTTT.

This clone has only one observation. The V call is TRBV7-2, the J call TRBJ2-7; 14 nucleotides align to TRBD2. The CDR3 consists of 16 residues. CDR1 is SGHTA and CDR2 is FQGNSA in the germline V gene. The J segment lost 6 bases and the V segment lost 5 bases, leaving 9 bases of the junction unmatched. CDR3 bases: TGTGCCAGCAGCAGCGGACTAGCGGGGGGCCTACGCGAGCAGTACTTC. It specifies CASSSGLAGGLREQYF.

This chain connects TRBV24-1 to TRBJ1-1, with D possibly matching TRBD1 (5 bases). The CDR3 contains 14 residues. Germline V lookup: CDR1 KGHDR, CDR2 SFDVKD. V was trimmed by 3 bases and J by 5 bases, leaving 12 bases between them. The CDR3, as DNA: TGTGCCACCAGTGATCCAAGGGGCGGTACTGAAGCTTTCTTT. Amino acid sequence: CATSDPRGGTEAFF.

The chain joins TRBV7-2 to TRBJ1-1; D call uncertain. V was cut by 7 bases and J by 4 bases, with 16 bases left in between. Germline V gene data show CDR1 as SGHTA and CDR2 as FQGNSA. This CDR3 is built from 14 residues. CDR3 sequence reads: CASTHKAGSTEAFF. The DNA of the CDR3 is TGTGCCAGCACGCACAAGGCCGGGAGCACTGAAGCTTTCTTT. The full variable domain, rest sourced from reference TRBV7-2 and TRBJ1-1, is GAGVSQSPSNKVTEKGKDVELRCDPISGHTALYWYRQSLGQGLEFLIYFQGNSAPDKSGLPSDRFSAERTGGSVSTLTIQRTQQEDSAVYLCASTHKAGSTEAFFGQGTRLTVV.

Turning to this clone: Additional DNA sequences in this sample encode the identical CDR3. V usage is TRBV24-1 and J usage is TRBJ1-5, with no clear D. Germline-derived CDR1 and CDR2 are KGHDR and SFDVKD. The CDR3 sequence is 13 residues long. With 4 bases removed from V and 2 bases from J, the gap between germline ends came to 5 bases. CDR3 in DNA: TGTGCCACCAGTGACGCAGGCAATCAGCCCCAGCATTTT. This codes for CATSDAGNQPQHF.

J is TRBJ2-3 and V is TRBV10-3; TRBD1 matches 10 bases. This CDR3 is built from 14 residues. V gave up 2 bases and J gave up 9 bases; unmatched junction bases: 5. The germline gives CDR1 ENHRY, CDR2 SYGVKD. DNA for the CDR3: TGTGCCATCAGTGAGCCGCCGGGACAGGGGACGCAGTATTTT. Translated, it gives CAISEPPGQGTQYF.

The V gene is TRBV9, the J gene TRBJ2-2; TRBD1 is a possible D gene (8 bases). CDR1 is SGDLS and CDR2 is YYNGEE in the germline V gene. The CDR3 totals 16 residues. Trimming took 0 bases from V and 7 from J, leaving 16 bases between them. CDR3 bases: TGTGCCAGCAGCGTAGAAGGACAGGGAGGGAGCGGGGAGCTGTTTTTT. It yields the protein CASSVEGQGGSGELFF.

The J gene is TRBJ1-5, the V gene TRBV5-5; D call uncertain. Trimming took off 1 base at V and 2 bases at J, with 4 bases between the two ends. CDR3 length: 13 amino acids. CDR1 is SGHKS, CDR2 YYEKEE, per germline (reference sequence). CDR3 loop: CASSLPGNQPQHF. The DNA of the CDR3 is TGTGCCAGCAGCTTGCCCGGCAATCAGCCCCAGCATTTT.

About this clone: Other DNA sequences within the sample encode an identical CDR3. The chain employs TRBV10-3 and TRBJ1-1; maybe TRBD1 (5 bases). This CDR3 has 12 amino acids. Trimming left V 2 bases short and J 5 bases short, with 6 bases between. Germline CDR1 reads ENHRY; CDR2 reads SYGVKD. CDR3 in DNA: TGTGCCATCAGTGAGGGGGGGACTGAAGCTTTCTTT. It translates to CAISEGGTEAFF.

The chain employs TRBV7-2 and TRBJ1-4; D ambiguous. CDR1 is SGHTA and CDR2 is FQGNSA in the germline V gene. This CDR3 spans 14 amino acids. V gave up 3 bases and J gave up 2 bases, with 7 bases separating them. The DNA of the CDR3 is TGTGCCAGCAGCTTGGCTGGCACTAATGAAAAACTGTTTTTT. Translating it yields CASSLAGTNEKLFF. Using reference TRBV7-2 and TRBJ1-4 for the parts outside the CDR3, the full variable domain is GAGVSQSPSNKVTEKGKDVELRCDPISGHTALYWYRQSLGQGLEFLIYFQGNSAPDKSGLPSDRFSAERTGGSVSTLTIQRTQQEDSAVYLCASSLAGTNEKLFFGSGTQLSVL.

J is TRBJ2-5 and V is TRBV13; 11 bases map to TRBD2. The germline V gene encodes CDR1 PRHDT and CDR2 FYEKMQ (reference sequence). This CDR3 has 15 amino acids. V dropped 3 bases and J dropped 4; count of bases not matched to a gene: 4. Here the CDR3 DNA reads TGTGCCAGCAGCTTGGGACTAGCGGTCCCAGAGACCCAGTACTTC. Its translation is CASSLGLAVPETQYF. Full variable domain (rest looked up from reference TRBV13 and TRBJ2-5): AAGVIQSPRHLIKEKRETATLKCYPIPRHDTVYWYQQGPGQDPQFLISFYEKMQSDKGSIPDRFSAQQFSDYHSELNMSSLELGDSALYFCASSLGLAVPETQYFGPGTRLLVL.

DNA for the CDR3: TGTGCCAGTAGTATTGAAGCAGCGAATTCACCCCTCCACTTT. Translating it yields CASSIEAANSPLHF. The chain uses TRBV19 and TRBJ1-6, with unresolved D. The ends were cut back, 3 bases at V and 7 bases at J, with 10 bases in the middle. In germline, CDR1 is LNHDA, CDR2 SQIVND (reference sequence). The CDR3 loop spans 14 amino acids.

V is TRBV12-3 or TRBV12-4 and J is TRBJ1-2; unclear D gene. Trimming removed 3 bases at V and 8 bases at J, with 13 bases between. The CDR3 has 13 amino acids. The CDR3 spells CASSLTLGTGYTF. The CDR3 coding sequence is TGTGCCAGCAGTTTGACTTTGGGTACGGGCTACACCTTC.

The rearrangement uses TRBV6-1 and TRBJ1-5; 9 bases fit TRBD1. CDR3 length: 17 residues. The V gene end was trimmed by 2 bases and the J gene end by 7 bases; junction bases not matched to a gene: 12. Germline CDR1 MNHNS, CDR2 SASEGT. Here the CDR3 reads CASSESAGGQGGQPQHF. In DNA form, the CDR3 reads TGTGCCAGCAGTGAAAGCGCAGGGGGACAGGGAGGCCAGCCCCAGCATTTT.

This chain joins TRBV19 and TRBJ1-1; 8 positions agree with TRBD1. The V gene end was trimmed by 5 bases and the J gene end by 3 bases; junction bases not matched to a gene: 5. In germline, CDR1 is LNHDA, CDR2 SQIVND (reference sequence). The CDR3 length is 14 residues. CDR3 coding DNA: TGTGCCAGTAGTTTCGACAGGGGATACACTGAAGCTTTCTTT. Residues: CASSFDRGYTEAFF.

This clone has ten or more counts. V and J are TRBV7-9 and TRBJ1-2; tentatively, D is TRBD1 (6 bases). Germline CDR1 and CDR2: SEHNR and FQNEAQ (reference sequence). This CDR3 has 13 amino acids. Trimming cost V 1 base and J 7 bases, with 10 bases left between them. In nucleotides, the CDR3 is TGTGCCAGCAGCTTAGAACAGGGACCTGGCTACACCTTC. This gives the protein CASSLEQGPGYTF.